A single T cell receptor beta chain is shown here with its context. The antigen is not known. The PCR made use of 60 Vbeta and 13 Jbeta primers. Sequenced by immunoSEQ multiplex PCR; TCRdb stores in-frame clones only, minus some. This table has more than 100,000 clones, over 60% appearing once. This sample is drawn from a study of cytomegalovirus exposure and HLA in healthy donors. After removal of 5 bases from V and 3 bases from J, the junction contained 0 bases not matched to a gene. The CDR3 runs to 11 residues. Germline values: CDR1 DFQATT, CDR2 SNEGSKA (reference sequence). Study results and caveats: The Asian-associated ancestry cluster reportedly had fewer N-insertions than the roughly 720-donor mean in a later analysis. In a later analysis, V- and J-gene trimming of beta chains associated with a DCLRE1C missense variant, replicated independently. The investigators catalogued 180 or so TCR beta chains as cytomegalovirus-associated. Later on, analysis showed that most CMV-associated TCR beta chains appeared to be HLA-restricted.

The sequenced material came from PBMCs. The chain has TRBV20-1 and TRBJ1-1, with 7 bases matching TRBD1. The sequence was collected from a woman aged 40-49 years in good health and CMV-seropositive. The CDR3 here is CSAQGDTEAFF. In DNA, the CDR3 is TGCAGTGCTCAGGGGGACACTGAAGCTTTCTTT.